This section outlines one TCR beta chain sequence together with its context. What it binds is unknown. This specimen belongs to a study of OX40 agonist ivuxolimab in advanced cancers. About the study: The dose-escalation cohort was approximately 85% male, with a mean age of around 54 years, ranging roughly 23 to 85. Partial responses were observed in three patients, of whom one had hepatocellular carcinoma and two had cutaneous melanoma.

Study results and caveats: Researchers did not determine the expanded peripheral T cells' antigen specificity. There were, on average, more expanded clones in CD8+ T cells than in CD4+.

Data came from immunoSEQ multiplex PCR; TCRdb stores just in-frame clones and leaves some out. This sample carries approximately 84,000 clones, roughly 84% of them seen once, and the ten largest clones take about 2.5%. CDR1 and CDR2 (germline): MNHNY, SVGAGI (reference sequence). CDR3 length: 14 amino acids. V was pared by 5 bases and J by 1 base, with 3 bases of the junction left unmatched. Sequenced here: CD4+ or CD8+ T cells sorted from blood, sampled in a trial of the OX40 agonist ivuxolimab. The chain carries TRBV6-6 and TRBJ2-5, with TRBD1 matching 8 bases. This sequence originates from an adult with an advanced solid tumor such as melanoma, head and neck, liver or kidney cancer. The CDR3 sequence is CASSLQGVQETQYF. In DNA form, the CDR3 reads TGTGCCAGCAGTCTACAGGGGGTCCAAGAGACCCAGTACTTC.